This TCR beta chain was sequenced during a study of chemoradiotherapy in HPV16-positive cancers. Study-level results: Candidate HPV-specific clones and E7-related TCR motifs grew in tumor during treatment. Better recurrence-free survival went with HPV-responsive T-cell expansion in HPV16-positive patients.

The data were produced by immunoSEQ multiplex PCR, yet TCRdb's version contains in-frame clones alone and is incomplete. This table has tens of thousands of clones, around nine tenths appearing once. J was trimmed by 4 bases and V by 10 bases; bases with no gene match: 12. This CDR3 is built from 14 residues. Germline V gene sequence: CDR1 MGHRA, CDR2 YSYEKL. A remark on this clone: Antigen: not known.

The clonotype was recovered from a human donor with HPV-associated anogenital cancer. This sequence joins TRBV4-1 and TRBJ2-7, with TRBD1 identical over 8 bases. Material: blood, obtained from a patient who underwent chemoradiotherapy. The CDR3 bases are TGCGCCATCCCCCCCGGGACAGGAGATTACGAGCAGTACTTC. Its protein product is CAIPPGTGDYEQYF.